A single sample gave rise to the 29 T cell receptor beta chains below, sequenced in a study of regulatory T cells in long-lasting Graves disease. Building of the TCR beta libraries involved iRepertoire HTBI primers and Arm-PCR of CDR3 regions. TCRdb re-analysed the multiplex PCR reads in MiXCR, keeping a single row per CDR3 protein. The sample lists 450,000 to 700,000 distinct CDR3 sequences; roughly 14% were seen once. Time point: newly diagnosed GD, antithyroid drugs for less than 3 months. With RNA extracted from PBMCs as input, the TCR library was made. This same sample was also taken into another study, of T cells in Graves' hyperthyroidism and ophthalmopathy.

Sequences were derived from peripheral blood mononuclear cells (PBMCs), sampled at new diagnosis, from a patient treated with antithyroid drugs. The receptors originated from a young man with Graves disease.

This clonotype came up a few times. V gene TRBV29-1 combines with J gene TRBJ1-2; D gene uncertain. V was cut by 6 bases and J by 4 bases, with 12 bases left in between. The CDR3 loop spans 12 amino acids. Germline CDR1 reads SQVTM; CDR2 reads ANQGSEA. CDR3 sequence (DNA): TGCAGCGTGGTGGCGGTTGGCTATGGCTACACCTTC. Its translation is CSVVAVGYGYTF.

There are a few counts of this clonotype. CDR3 in DNA: TGTGCCAGCAGTTTAGGGAGCGGACTCTACAATGAGCAGTTCTTC. As protein: CASSLGSGLYNEQFF. This chain uses TRBV12-3 or TRBV12-4 with TRBJ2-1; possible D gene TRBD2, 5 bases. Between the trimmed V and J ends, which lost 1 base and 3 bases, there was a span of 10 bases. This CDR3 is built from 15 residues.

This clonotype was detected ten times or more. The chain joins TRBV10-3 to TRBJ2-5, with D unclear. CDR3 length: 14 residues. Germline V CDR1 and CDR2: ENHRY, SYGVKD. The V and J ends lost 2 bases and 5 bases respectively, with 12 bases between them. In DNA, the CDR3 is TGTGCCATCAGTGAGCCCCGTCGGTCCGAGACCCAGTACTTC. It translates to CAISEPRRSETQYF.

This CDR3 reads CASSPPAGRSTDTQYF. The CDR3 region has the DNA TGTGCCAGCTCACCACCGGCGGGAAGGAGCACAGATACGCAGTATTTT. The gene calls are TRBV18 and TRBJ2-3; tentative D call: TRBD2 (6 bases). Deletions cut 0 bases from V and 0 bases from J, with 10 bases between. Germline assignment: CDR1 KGHSH and CDR2 LQKENI. The CDR3 loop spans 16 amino acids.

V usage is TRBV4-2 and J usage is TRBJ2-1; TRBD2 is a possible D gene (7 bases). Germline-derived CDR1 and CDR2 are LGHNA and YNFKEQ. The ends were cut back, 3 bases at V and 5 bases at J, with 23 bases in the middle. The CDR3 totals 18 residues. The CDR3 coding sequence is TGTGCCAGCAGCCAGATCCGATTACGGGGGGCCGGGGACAATGAGCAGTTCTTC. Encoded protein: CASSQIRLRGAGDNEQFF.

This clonotype was seen many times. The chain's CDR3 is CASSLANDEQFF. The CDR3 bases are TGCGCCAGCAGCTTGGCCAACGATGAGCAGTTCTTC. The chain has TRBV5-1 and TRBJ2-1; D is ambiguous. Trimming pared 0 bases from V and 8 bases from J, leaving 6 bases between. Germline lookup yields CDR1 SGHRS and CDR2 YFSETQ. This CDR3 comprises 12 residues.

A remark on this clonotype: Given a much more abundant clone one base away, this may be a read error. CDR3 in DNA: TGTGCCAGCAGCTCGATCGTACGGACTAGCGGTAACAATGAGCAGTTCTTC. Translating gives CASSSIVRTSGNNEQFF. The V and J genes are TRBV5-6 and TRBJ2-1; 10 nucleotides match TRBD2. V was clipped by 3 bases and J by 5 bases; unmatched bases: 11. There are 17 residues in the CDR3. The germline V gene has CDR1 SGHDT and CDR2 YYEEEE.

This clonotype was picked up many times. The gene calls are TRBV5-1 and TRBJ2-1, with a possible D match to TRBD2 (5 bases). CDR3 length equals 12 residues. V dropped 4 bases and J dropped 6 bases, with 8 bases sitting between them. Germline V CDR1 and CDR2: SGHRS, YFSETQ. The CDR3: CASSASGNEQFF. The CDR3 bases are TGCGCCAGCAGCGCCAGCGGCAATGAGCAGTTCTTC.

This clonotype has ten or more counts. V gene TRBV20-1 combines with J gene TRBJ2-7; TRBD2 matches 7 bases. This CDR3 is 16 amino acids long. From germline, CDR1 is DFQATT and CDR2 SNEGSKA (reference sequence). V trimming: 0 bases; J trimming: 0 bases; junction bases outside the gene matches: 8. The CDR3 region is CSARDLASGSSYEQYF. For the CDR3, the DNA is TGCAGTGCTAGAGATCTGGCTAGCGGTAGCTCCTACGAGCAGTACTTC.

This clonotype was seen repeatedly, ten times or more. The chain joins TRBV7-3 to TRBJ1-1; no clear D gene. CDR1 is SGHTA, CDR2 FQGTGA, per germline. This CDR3 region has 14 residues. Trimming took off 5 bases at V and 1 base at J, with 11 bases between the two ends. CDR3 region: CASSPGPGNTEAFF. Written as DNA, the CDR3 is TGTGCCAGCAGCCCTGGGCCGGGGAACACTGAAGCTTTCTTT.

The chain links TRBV5-1 to TRBJ1-5, with D possibly TRBD1 on 6 matching bases. This CDR3 has 17 amino acids. V was cut by 2 bases and J by 0 bases, with 15 bases left in between. CDR1 is SGHRS, CDR2 YFSETQ, per germline. The CDR3: CASSFRPTGNSNQPQHF. DNA of the CDR3: TGCGCCAGCAGCTTCCGACCGACAGGAAATAGCAATCAGCCCCAGCATTTT.

This sequence joins TRBV5-5 and TRBJ2-1; 7 bases are shared with TRBD2. The germline CDR1 and CDR2 sequences are SGHKS and YYEKEE (reference sequence). With V trimmed by 4 bases and J by 3 bases, 10 bases remained unmatched. This CDR3 has 16 amino acids. The CDR3 is CASSNLRGRGYNEQFF. The CDR3, as DNA: TGTGCCAGCAGCAACTTGCGGGGGAGGGGCTACAATGAGCAGTTCTTC.

This clonotype was recorded many times. The rearrangement uses TRBV5-1 and TRBJ2-7; D is undetermined. V was cut by 4 bases and J by 2 bases, with 13 bases left in between. The CDR3 sequence is 14 residues long. Germline loops: CDR1 SGHRS, CDR2 YFSETQ. The CDR3 here is CASSLHYSTYEQYF. In DNA form, the CDR3 reads TGCGCCAGCAGCCTTCATTATAGCACCTACGAGCAGTACTTC.

With regard to this clonotype: A much larger clone differs from this one at a single base, so this may be a read error. This chain joins TRBV10-3 and TRBJ1-1; D uncertain. Germline assignment: CDR1 ENHRY and CDR2 SYGVKD. CDR3 length: 14 amino acids. Trimming cost V 2 bases and J 1 base, with 8 bases left between them. CDR3 amino acids: CAISEKAGNTEAFF. CDR3 nucleotides: TGTGCCATCAGTGAGAAGGCAGGGAACACTGAAGCTTTCTTT.

This clonotype appeared many times. V gene TRBV6-1 combines with J gene TRBJ2-7; TRBD2 aligns across 7 bases. The germline CDR1 and CDR2 sequences are MNHNS and SASEGT. Trimming cost V 7 bases and J 2 bases; bases outside gene matches: 11. This CDR3 comprises 15 residues. The CDR3 spells CASKVYEGGTYEQYF. As DNA, the CDR3 is TGTGCCAGCAAAGTTTACGAGGGAGGGACCTACGAGCAGTACTTC.

There are many counts of this clonotype. The rearrangement joins TRBV19 to TRBJ1-5; possible D gene TRBD1, 5 bases. V lost 5 bases and J 2 bases, leaving 13 bases between the germline ends. Germline CDR1 and CDR2: LNHDA and SQIVND (reference sequence). This CDR3 has 15 amino acids. CDR3 nucleotide sequence: TGTGCCAGTAGTCCCAATCAGGGTGGCAATCAGCCCCAGCATTTT. As protein: CASSPNQGGNQPQHF.

There are many counts of this clonotype. This sequence joins TRBV5-5 and TRBJ2-7; D gene uncertain. V was pared by 4 bases and J by 5 bases, with 10 bases between. In germline, CDR1 is SGHKS, CDR2 YYEKEE (reference sequence). The CDR3 sequence is 12 residues long. This CDR3 reads CASSPHRNEQYF. CDR3 bases: TGTGCCAGCAGCCCCCACCGGAACGAGCAGTACTTC.

This CDR3 reads CASGRDSPLHF. In DNA, the CDR3 is TGTGCCAGCGGTAGGGATTCACCCCTCCACTTT. The chain couples TRBV5-4 to TRBJ1-6; D gene uncertain. This CDR3 region has 11 residues. V was cut by 7 bases and J by 8 bases, with 7 bases left in between. Germline CDR1 and CDR2: SGHNT and YYREEE (reference sequence). The whole variable domain, filled in from reference TRBV5-4 and TRBJ1-6, reads ETGVTQSPTHLIKTRGQQVTLRCSSQSGHNTVSWYQQALGQGPQFIFQYYREEENGRGNFPPRFSGLQFPNYSSELNVNALELDDSALYLCASGRDSPLHFGNGTRLTVT.

The table lists this clonotype with a few counts. J is TRBJ2-1 and V is TRBV6-2 or TRBV6-3, with 12 bases that match TRBD2. With 6 bases clipped from V and 8 bases from J, the junction kept 5 bases outside the gene matches. Germline V gene sequence: CDR1 MNHEY, CDR2 SVGEGT. The CDR3 runs 14 residues. The CDR3 region is CASRPSGRGDEQFF. CDR3 coding DNA: TGTGCCAGCAGGCCTAGCGGGAGGGGGGATGAGCAGTTCTTC.

There are a few counts of this clonotype. A much larger clone lies a single base off, so this may be a read error. V and J are TRBV20-1 and TRBJ2-3; 8 positions match TRBD2. Germline V lookup: CDR1 DFQATT, CDR2 SNEGSKA (reference sequence). The CDR3 totals 13 residues. CDR3 residues: CSARRTSTDRQYF. The DNA for the CDR3 is TGCAGTGCGCGACGGACTAGCACAGATAGGCAGTATTTT.

This rearrangement joins TRBV7-9 to TRBJ1-2; possibly TRBD1 for D (6 bases). The CDR3 extends over 15 amino acids. The V and J ends lost 5 bases and 5 bases respectively, with 18 bases between them. CDR1 and CDR2 from the germline V gene are SEHNR and FQNEAQ (reference sequence). CDR3 protein: CASSRPAQGGYGYTF. As DNA, the CDR3 is TGTGCCAGCAGCCGACCGGCACAGGGCGGATATGGCTACACCTTC.

The chain joins TRBV2 to TRBJ2-3, with a weak D call TRBD1 (6 bases). The DNA matches TRBJ1-5 better at its end, which makes the J call doubtful. This CDR3 is 13 amino acids long. The germline V gene has CDR1 SNHLY and CDR2 FYNNEI. The CDR3 DNA is TGTGCCAGCAGCTTGGGCAGGGGAGATACGCAGCATTTT. This translates into CASSLGRGDTQHF.

This clonotype showed up many times. The chain combines TRBV11-2 with TRBJ2-7; 9 bases map to TRBD2. Unmatched junction bases numbered 7, after V lost 7 bases and J lost 0 bases. The length of the CDR3 is 15 residues. The germline V gene has CDR1 SGHAT and CDR2 FQNNGV. CDR3 DNA sequence: TGTGCCAGCACCTCCTCTAGCGGGGCCTCCTACGAGCAGTACTTC. It encodes CASTSSSGASYEQYF.

This clonotype was seen at least ten times. This chain links TRBV5-1 with TRBJ2-1, with D tentatively TRBD2 (5 bases). The CDR3 contains 13 residues. Germline-derived CDR1 and CDR2 are SGHRS and YFSETQ. Between the trimmed V and J ends, which lost 0 bases and 6 bases, there was a span of 7 bases. The CDR3 spells CASSLGRPNEQFF. CDR3 DNA sequence: TGCGCCAGCAGCTTGGGGAGGCCCAATGAGCAGTTCTTC.

The V and J genes are TRBV10-1 and TRBJ2-5; D could derive from TRBD1 or TRBD2 (6 bases each). The V and J ends lost 5 bases and 5 bases respectively, with 15 bases between them. In germline, CDR1 is WNHNN, CDR2 SYGVQD (reference sequence). The CDR3 sequence is 14 residues long. This chain's CDR3 is CASSPNLGGETQYF. The DNA for the CDR3 is TGCGCCAGCAGTCCCAACCTCGGGGGCGAGACCCAGTACTTC.

This chain links TRBV6-5 with TRBJ1-1; D is unresolved. V was pared by 4 bases and J by 6 bases, with 18 bases between. This CDR3 contains 15 residues. Germline V gives CDR1 MNHEY, CDR2 SVGAGI. The CDR3 spells CASSFQRTDGAEAFF. The CDR3, as DNA: TGTGCCAGCAGTTTCCAACGGACGGATGGCGCTGAAGCTTTCTTT.

This clonotype came up once. A read error is possible here, since a much larger clone lies one base away. The chain joins TRBV5-1 to TRBJ1-5, with D perhaps assigned TRBD1 or TRBD2 (6 bases each). The J call may not be correct, given that the DNA end is closer to TRBJ2-3. This CDR3 is 15 amino acids long. Per germline, CDR1 SGHRS and CDR2 YFSETQ. As DNA, the CDR3 is TGCGCCAGCAGCTTGGAGGGGGGCACGAATCAGCCCCAGTATTTT. Its translation: CASSLEGGTNQPQYF.

This clonotype was recorded many times. The chain employs TRBV29-1 and TRBJ1-2; D call uncertain. Germline CDR1 is SQVTM and CDR2 is ANQGSEA. Trimming cost V 7 bases and J 4 bases, with 22 bases left between them. This CDR3 has 15 amino acids. The CDR3 coding sequence is TGCAGCGCTGTTTCCGTCTCGGATATTGGCTATGGCTACACCTTC. The encoded protein is CSAVSVSDIGYGYTF.

This clonotype showed up many times. The chain links TRBV7-3 to TRBJ2-5, with D tentatively TRBD2 (6 bases). The CDR3 contains 14 residues. The V and J ends lost 10 bases and 5 bases respectively, with 20 bases between them. Germline assignment: CDR1 SGHTA and CDR2 FQGTGA. CDR3: CANQTRGVLETQYF. CDR3 nucleotides: TGTGCCAACCAGACTAGGGGCGTTCTTGAGACCCAGTACTTC.